The rows below give T cell receptor beta chains drawn from one sample of a study of post-analysis software for immune sequencing data. TCRdb re-derived calls from the PCR reads in MiXCR, one entry per CDR3 protein. The sample has hundreds of thousands of distinct CDR3 sequences, about 60% seen once. The sequencing sample was made of blood. Receptors were obtained from a girl aged 2-15 years with multiple sclerosis. Each CDR3 is given with its conserved first and last residue. The D gene is left open where the match is weak. Clone size is given for some rows only: seen once, a few or many times, or a class if the clone is expanded.

j_call | d_call | v_call | clone_size | cdr3_nt | cdr3_aa
TRBJ2-5 | NA | TRBV20-1 | NA | TGCAGTGTTCCTATACAGGGATTGGAGACCCAGTACTTC | CSVPIQGLETQYF
TRBJ2-1 | TRBD1 | TRBV5-6 | NA | TGTGCCAGCAGCATACAGGGGGCGAAACAGTTCTTC | CASSIQGAKQFF
TRBJ1-2 | NA | TRBV11-2 | NA | TGTGCCAGCAGCTTTTTGGAGGGCGCAGGAGGGTATGGCTACACCTTC | CASSFLEGAGGYGYTF
TRBJ2-1 | NA | TRBV20-1 | few | TGCAGTGCACCCGGGGGAATCGAGCAGTTCTTC | CSAPGGIEQFF
TRBJ2-5 | NA | TRBV5-1 | NA | TGCGCCAGCAGCTTACCCCTCCAAGAGACCCAGTACTTC | CASSLPLQETQYF
TRBJ2-7 | NA | TRBV7-9 | NA | TGTGCCAGCAGCCGGCGGGACGACGAGCAGTACTTC | CASSRRDDEQYF
TRBJ1-6 | NA | TRBV7-9 | NA | TGTGCCAGCACCCCGGCGGAGAATTCACCCCTCCACTTT | CASTPAENSPLHF
TRBJ2-7 | NA | TRBV20-1 | NA | TGCAGTGCTAGAGGTGGGCAGGTCACCTACGAGCAGTACTTC | CSARGGQVTYEQYF
TRBJ2-3 | NA | TRBV12-3/TRBV12-4 | NA | TGTGCCAGCAGGTCAGGTGATACGCAGTATTTT | CASRSGDTQYF
TRBJ2-3 | TRBD1 | TRBV29-1 | NA | TGCAGCGTCGTGGGGGACAGGGGAACAGATACGCAGTATTTT | CSVVGDRGTDTQYF
TRBJ1-2 | NA | TRBV11-2 | NA | TGTGCCAGCAGCCCTACCGGGGCCTATGGCTACACCTTC | CASSPTGAYGYTF
TRBJ2-3 | NA | TRBV4-3 | few | TGCGCCAGCAGCCTCCACTTGGAGGGGGATACGCAGTATTTT | CASSLHLEGDTQYF
TRBJ2-1 | NA | TRBV7-9 | few | TGTGCCAGCAGCTTAGAGGGCAGGAACAATGAGCAGTTCTTC | CASSLEGRNNEQFF